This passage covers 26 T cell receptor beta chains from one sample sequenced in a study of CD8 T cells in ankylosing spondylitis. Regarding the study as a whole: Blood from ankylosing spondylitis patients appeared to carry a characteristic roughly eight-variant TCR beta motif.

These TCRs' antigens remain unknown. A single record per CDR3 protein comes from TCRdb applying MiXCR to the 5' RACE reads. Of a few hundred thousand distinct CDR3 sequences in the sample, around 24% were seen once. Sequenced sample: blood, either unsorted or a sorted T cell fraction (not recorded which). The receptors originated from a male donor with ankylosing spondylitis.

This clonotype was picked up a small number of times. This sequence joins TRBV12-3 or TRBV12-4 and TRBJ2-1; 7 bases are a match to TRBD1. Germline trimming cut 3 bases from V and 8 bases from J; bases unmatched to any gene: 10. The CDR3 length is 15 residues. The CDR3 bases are TGTGCCAGCAGTTTTAAGGGGGCGCTGGGGTATGAGCAGTTCTTC. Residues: CASSFKGALGYEQFF.

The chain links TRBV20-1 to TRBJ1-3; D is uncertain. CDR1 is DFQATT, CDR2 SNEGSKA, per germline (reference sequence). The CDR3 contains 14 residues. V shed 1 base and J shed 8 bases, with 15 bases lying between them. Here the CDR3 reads CSARGLGPEDTIYF. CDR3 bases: TGCAGTGCTAGAGGCTTAGGACCGGAAGACACCATATATTTT.

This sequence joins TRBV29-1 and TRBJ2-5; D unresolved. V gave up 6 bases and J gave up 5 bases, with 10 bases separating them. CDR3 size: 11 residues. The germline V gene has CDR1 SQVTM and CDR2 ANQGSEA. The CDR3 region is CSVRLLETQYF. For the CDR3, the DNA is TGCAGCGTGCGACTTCTCGAGACCCAGTACTTC.

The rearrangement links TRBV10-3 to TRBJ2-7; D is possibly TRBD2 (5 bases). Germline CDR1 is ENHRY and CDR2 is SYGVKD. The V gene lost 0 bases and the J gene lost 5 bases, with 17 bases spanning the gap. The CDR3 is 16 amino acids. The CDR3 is CAISESRVGGRNEQYF. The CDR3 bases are TGTGCCATCAGTGAGTCGAGAGTTGGTGGGAGAAACGAGCAGTACTTC.

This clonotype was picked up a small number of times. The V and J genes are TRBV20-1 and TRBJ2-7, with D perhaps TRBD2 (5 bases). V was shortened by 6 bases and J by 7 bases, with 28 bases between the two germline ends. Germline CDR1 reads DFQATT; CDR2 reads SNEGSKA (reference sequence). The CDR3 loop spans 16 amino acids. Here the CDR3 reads CSATTFTLDSEREQYF. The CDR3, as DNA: TGCAGTGCCACCACTTTTACTCTGGACTCGGAACGAGAGCAGTACTTC.

The CDR3 loop is CASSLRGGYQPQHF. CDR3 nucleotide sequence: TGTGCCAGCAGTTTGAGGGGAGGATATCAGCCCCAGCATTTT. The chain has TRBV28 and TRBJ1-5, with D perhaps matching TRBD1 (5 bases). V dropped 3 bases and J dropped 5 bases, with 11 bases sitting between them. The CDR3 spans 14 residues. The germline gives CDR1 MDHEN, CDR2 SYDVKM.

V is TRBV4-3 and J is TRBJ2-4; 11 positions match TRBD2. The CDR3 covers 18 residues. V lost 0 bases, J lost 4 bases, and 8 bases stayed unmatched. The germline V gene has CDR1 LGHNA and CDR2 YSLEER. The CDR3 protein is CASSQDTPGTSGKNIQYF. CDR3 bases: TGCGCCAGCAGCCAAGACACCCCTGGGACTAGCGGAAAAAACATTCAGTACTTC.

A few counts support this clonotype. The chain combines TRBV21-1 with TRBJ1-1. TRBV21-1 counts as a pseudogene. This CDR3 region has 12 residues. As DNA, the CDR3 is TGTGCCAGCAGCAGTTGTAGGACTGAAGCTTTCTTT. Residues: CASSSCRTEAFF.

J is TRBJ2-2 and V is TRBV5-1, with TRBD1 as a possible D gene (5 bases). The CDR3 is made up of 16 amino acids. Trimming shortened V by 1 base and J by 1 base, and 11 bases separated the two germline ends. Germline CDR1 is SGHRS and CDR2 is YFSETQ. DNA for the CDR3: TGCGCCAGCAGCTTGCACCGACAGTTGAACACCGGGGAGCTGTTTTTT. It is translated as CASSLHRQLNTGELFF. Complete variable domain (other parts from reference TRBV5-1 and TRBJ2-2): KAGVTQTPRYLIKTRGQQVTLSCSPISGHRSVSWYQQTPGQGLQFLFEYFSETQRNKGNFPGRFSGRQFSNSRSEMNVSTLELGDSALYLCASSLHRQLNTGELFFGEGSRLTVL.

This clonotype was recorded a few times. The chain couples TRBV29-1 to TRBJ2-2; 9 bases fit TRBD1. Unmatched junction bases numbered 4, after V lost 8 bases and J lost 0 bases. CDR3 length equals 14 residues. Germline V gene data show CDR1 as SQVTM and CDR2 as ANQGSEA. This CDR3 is CSYRDRANTGELFF. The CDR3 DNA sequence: TGCAGCTACCGGGACAGGGCGAACACCGGGGAGCTGTTTTTT.

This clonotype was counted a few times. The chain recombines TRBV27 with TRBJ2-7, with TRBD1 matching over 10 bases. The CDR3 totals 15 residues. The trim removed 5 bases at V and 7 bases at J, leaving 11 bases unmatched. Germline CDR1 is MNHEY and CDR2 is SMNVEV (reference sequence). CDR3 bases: TGTGCCAGCAGTGACCTCGACAGGGGGCTGAGGGAGCAGTACTTC. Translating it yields CASSDLDRGLREQYF.

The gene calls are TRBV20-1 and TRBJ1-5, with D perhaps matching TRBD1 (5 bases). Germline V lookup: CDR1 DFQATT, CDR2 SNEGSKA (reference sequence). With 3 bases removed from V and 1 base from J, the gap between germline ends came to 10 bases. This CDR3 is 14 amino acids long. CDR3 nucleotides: TGCAGTGCTAGCCAGGGTTGGAGCAATCAGCCCCAGCATTTT. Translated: CSASQGWSNQPQHF.

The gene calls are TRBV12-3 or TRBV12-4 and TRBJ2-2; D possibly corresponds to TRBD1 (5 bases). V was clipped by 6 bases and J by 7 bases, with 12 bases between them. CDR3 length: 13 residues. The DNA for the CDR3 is TGTGCCAGCAGACAGGTGGCAGGCGGGGAGCTGTTTTTT. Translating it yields CASRQVAGGELFF.

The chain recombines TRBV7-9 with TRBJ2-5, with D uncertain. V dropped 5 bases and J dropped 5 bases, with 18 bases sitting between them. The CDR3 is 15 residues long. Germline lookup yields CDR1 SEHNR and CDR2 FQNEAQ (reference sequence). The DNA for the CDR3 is TGTGCCAGCAGCCCCAGGACGCCCCTCGGGGAGACCCAGTACTTC. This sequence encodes CASSPRTPLGETQYF.

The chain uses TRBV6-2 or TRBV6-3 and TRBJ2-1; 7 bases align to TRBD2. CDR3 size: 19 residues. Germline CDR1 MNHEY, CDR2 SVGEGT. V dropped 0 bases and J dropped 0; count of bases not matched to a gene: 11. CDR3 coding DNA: TGTGCCAGCAGTTACTCGAAAGGCGGGAGCTTTAGCTCCTACAATGAGCAGTTCTTC. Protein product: CASSYSKGGSFSSYNEQFF.

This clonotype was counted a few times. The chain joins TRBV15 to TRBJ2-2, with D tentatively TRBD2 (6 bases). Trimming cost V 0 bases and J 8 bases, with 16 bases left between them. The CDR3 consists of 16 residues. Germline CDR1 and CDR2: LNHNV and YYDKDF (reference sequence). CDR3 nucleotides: TGTGCCACCAGCAGAGATCGCGTCCCAGGGAGGGGGGAGCTGTTTTTT. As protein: CATSRDRVPGRGELFF. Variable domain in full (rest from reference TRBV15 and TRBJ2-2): DAMVIQNPRYQVTQFGKPVTLSCSQTLNHNVMYWYQQKSSQAPKLLFHYYDKDFNNEADTPDNFQSRRPNTSFCFLDIRSPGLGDTAMYLCATSRDRVPGRGELFFGEGSRLTVL.

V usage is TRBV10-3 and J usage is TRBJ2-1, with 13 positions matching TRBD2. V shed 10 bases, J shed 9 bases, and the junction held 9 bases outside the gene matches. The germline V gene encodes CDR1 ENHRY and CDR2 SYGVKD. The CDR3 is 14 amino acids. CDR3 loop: CATLLAGGEGEQFF. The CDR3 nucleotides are TGTGCCACCCTACTAGCGGGGGGGGAAGGTGAGCAGTTCTTC.

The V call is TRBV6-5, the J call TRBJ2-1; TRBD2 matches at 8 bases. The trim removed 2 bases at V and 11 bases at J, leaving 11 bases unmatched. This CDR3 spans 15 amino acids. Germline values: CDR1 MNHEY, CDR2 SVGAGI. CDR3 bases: TGTGCCAGCAGTTACATGAGCGGGAGAATCCTCAAGCAGTTCTTC. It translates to CASSYMSGRILKQFF.

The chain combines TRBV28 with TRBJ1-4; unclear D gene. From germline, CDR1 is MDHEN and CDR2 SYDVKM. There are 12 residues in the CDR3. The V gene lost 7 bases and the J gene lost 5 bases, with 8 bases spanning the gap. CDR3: CASISGNEKLFF. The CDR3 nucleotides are TGTGCCAGCATTAGCGGAAATGAAAAACTGTTTTTT.

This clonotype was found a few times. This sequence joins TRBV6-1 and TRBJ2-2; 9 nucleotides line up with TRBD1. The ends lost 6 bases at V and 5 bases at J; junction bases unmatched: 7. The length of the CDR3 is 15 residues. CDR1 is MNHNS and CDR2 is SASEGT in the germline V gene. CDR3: CASRRPGQGTGELFF. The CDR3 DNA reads TGTGCCAGCAGAAGACCGGGACAGGGAACCGGGGAGCTGTTTTTT.

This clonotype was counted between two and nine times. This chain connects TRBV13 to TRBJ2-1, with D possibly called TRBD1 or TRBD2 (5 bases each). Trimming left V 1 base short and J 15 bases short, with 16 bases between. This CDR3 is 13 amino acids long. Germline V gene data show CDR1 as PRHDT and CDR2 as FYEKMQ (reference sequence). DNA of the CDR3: TGTGCCAGCAGCTTAGAGGGACCCGAAAATCCGTTCTTC. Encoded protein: CASSLEGPENPFF.

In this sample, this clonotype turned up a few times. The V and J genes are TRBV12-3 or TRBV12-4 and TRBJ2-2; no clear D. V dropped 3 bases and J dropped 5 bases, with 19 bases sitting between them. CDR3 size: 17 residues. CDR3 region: CASSFSSDGRRTGELFF. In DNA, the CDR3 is TGTGCCAGCAGTTTCAGTTCGGACGGCAGAAGGACCGGGGAGCTGTTTTTT.

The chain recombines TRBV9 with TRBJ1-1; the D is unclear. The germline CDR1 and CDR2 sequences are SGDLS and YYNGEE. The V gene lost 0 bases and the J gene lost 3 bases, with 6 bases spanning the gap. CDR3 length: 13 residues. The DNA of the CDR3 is TGTGCCAGCAGCGTAGAGAGGGACACTGAAGCTTTCTTT. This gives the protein CASSVERDTEAFF. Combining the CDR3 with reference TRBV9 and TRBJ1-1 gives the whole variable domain DSGVTQTPKHLITATGQRVTLRCSPRSGDLSVYWYQQSLDQGLQFLIQYYNGEERAKGNILERFSAQQFPDLHSELNLSSLELGDSALYFCASSVERDTEAFFGQGTRLTVV.

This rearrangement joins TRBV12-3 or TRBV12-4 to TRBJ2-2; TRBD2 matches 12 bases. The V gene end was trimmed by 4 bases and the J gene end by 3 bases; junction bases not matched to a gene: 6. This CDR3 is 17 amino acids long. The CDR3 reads CASSSPRLAGDTGELFF. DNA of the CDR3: TGTGCCAGCAGTTCCCCGAGACTAGCGGGGGACACCGGGGAGCTGTTTTTT.

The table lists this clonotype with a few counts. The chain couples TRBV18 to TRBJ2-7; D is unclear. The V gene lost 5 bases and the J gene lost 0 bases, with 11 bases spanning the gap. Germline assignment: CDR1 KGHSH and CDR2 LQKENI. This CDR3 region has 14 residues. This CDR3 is CASSKSAGSYEQYF. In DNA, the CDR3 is TGTGCCAGCTCAAAATCGGCAGGCTCCTACGAGCAGTACTTC.

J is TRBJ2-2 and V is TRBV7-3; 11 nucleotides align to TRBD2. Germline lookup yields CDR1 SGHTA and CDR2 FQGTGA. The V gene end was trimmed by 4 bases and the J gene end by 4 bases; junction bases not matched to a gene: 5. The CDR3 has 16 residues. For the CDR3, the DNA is TGTGCCAGCAGCTCGCTAGCGGGAGGCACCACCGGGGAGCTGTTTTTT. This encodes CASSSLAGGTTGELFF.